This is a list of T cell receptor beta chains from one sample in a study of CD8+ T cells in alopecia areata. Generated by immunoSEQ multiplex PCR, the TCRdb table keeps only in-frame clones and is missing some. This sample yields some 170,000 clones, of which roughly 60% are seen a single time; 1.7% belongs to the top ten. The sample consisted of CD4+ T cells sorted from blood, taken at week 0. Receptors originate from a human donor with alopecia areata. Both conserved end residues are part of each CDR3. D genes are given only for firm matches. Clone sizes are given selectively: once, few, many, or a class where the clone is expanded.

clone size	V gene	D gene	J gene	CDR3 DNA	CDR3 protein
few	TRBV5-1	NA	TRBJ2-5	TGCGCCAGCAGCTTAAGCGAAGAGACCCAGTACTTC	CASSLSEETQYF
NA	TRBV25-1	TRBD1	TRBJ1-4	TGTGCCAGCAGCCTGGGACAGGGCGATGAAAAACTGTTTTTT	CASSLGQGDEKLFF
NA	TRBV15	NA	TRBJ2-5	TGTGCCGCCAGCAGGACCGTGGGGACCCAGTACTTC	CAASRTVGTQYF
NA	TRBV30	NA	TRBJ2-3	TGTGCCTGGAGTGGTGGTACAGATACGCAGTATTTT	CAWSGGTDTQYF
NA	TRBV5-1	NA	TRBJ1-2	TGCGCCAGCAGCTTGGACCCGGCACAGAAGGGTTATGGCTACACCTTC	CASSLDPAQKGYGYTF
NA	TRBV10-3	TRBD1	TRBJ2-1	TGTGCCATCAGACAGACAGGGTTTGAGCAGTTCTTC	CAIRQTGFEQFF
NA	TRBV29-1	NA	TRBJ1-2	TGCAGCTTTCCCAGGGGCGCGTTAGGTGGCTACACCTTC	CSFPRGALGGYTF
NA	TRBV27	NA	TRBJ2-1	TGTGCCAGCAGTTTTCAGGGATTGGACAATGAGCAGTTCTTC	CASSFQGLDNEQFF
few	TRBV7-9	NA	TRBJ1-1	TGTGCCAGCAGCCTACCAGGAGCAGTTAAGAACACTGAAGCTTTCTTT	CASSLPGAVKNTEAFF
NA	TRBV15	NA	TRBJ1-1	TGTGCCACCAGCACCCTCACAGGGCTGAACACTGAAGCTTTCTTT	CATSTLTGLNTEAFF
NA	TRBV11-2	NA	TRBJ1-2	TGTGCCAGCAGCTTAGACAGTTATGGCTACACCTTC	CASSLDSYGYTF
NA	TRBV7-6	NA	TRBJ2-7	TGTGCCAGCAGCTTAGCTAGTGGCGCCTACGAGCAGTACTTC	CASSLASGAYEQYF
NA	TRBV2	NA	TRBJ2-4	TGTGCCAGCAGCGCGGGAAACATTCAGTACTTC	CASSAGNIQYF
NA	TRBV20-1	NA	TRBJ1-2	TGCAGAGGCAGGCTTGGCTACACCTTC	CRGRLGYTF
NA	TRBV27	NA	TRBJ1-5	TGTGCCAGCAGTGCCCGAGGGGGGGGCAATCAGCCCCAGCATTTT	CASSARGGGNQPQHF
NA	TRBV11-2	NA	TRBJ1-1	TGTGCCAGCAGCTTACTAGGGAACCTATATGAAGCTTTCTTT	CASSLLGNLYEAFF
few	TRBV29-1	NA	TRBJ2-6	TGCAGCGTTGTTCAGGTCAGCGCTTTTGGGGCCAACGTCCTGACTTTC	CSVVQVSAFGANVLTF
NA	TRBV25-1	NA	TRBJ1-6	TGTGCCAGCAGTCCGGGCCTATGGGATTCACCCCTCCACTTT	CASSPGLWDSPLHF
NA	TRBV7-2	NA	TRBJ2-1	TGTGCCAGCAGCTCAGGGCTAGCCTACTACAATGAGCAGTTCTTC	CASSSGLAYYNEQFF
NA	TRBV5-1	TRBD1	TRBJ1-6	TGCGCCAGCAGCTTATACCGGGACAGGAATTCACCCCTCCACTTT	CASSLYRDRNSPLHF
NA	TRBV19	NA	TRBJ1-2	TGTGCCAGTAGTATATCCGGAAATCCCGAAGCTAACTATGGCTACACCTTC	CASSISGNPEANYGYTF
NA	TRBV11-2	NA	TRBJ2-2	TGTGCCAGCAGCACGAGCGGGCAGTTCACCGGGGAGCTGTTTTTT	CASSTSGQFTGELFF
NA	TRBV15	NA	TRBJ2-7	TGTGCCACCAGCCCTGCAAGGACCGAGCAGTACTTC	CATSPARTEQYF
NA	TRBV30	NA	TRBJ2-6	TGTGCCTGGAGTGTGGGGCACGCCTCTGGGGCCAACGTCCTGACTTTC	CAWSVGHASGANVLTF
NA	TRBV29-1	NA	TRBJ1-4	TGCAGCGTTGTGGCAGGGCCACTTAATGAAAAACTGTTTTTT	CSVVAGPLNEKLFF
NA	TRBV13	TRBD2	TRBJ2-3	TGTGCCAGCAGACCGAGCGGGGGCCTGGGTACGCAGTATTTT	CASRPSGGLGTQYF
NA	TRBV27	TRBD1	TRBJ1-5	TGTGCCAGCAGTCCCCGGGACAGGATCACCAATCAGCCCCAGCATTTT	CASSPRDRITNQPQHF
once	TRBV29-1	NA	TRBJ2-7	TGCAGCGCCGAGGTTGGGTACGAGCAGTACTTC	CSAEVGYEQYF
NA	TRBV5-6	NA	TRBJ2-6	TGTGCCAGCAGCCCATCTGGGGCCAACGTCCTGACTTTC	CASSPSGANVLTF
NA	TRBV5-6	NA	TRBJ2-7	TGTGCCAGCAGCTCAGTTAAAACTCCGGGACGAGAACGCTACGAGCAGTACTTC	CASSSVKTPGRERYEQYF
NA	TRBV29-1	NA	TRBJ2-3	TGCAGCGTAGACTATACAGATACGCAGTATTTT	CSVDYTDTQYF
NA	TRBV10-3	TRBD1	TRBJ1-2	TGTGCCATCAGTGGGCCGCAGGGGGCTCTCACCTTC	CAISGPQGALTF
NA	TRBV28	NA	TRBJ1-2	TGTGCCAGCACCCTGCGACAGAACTATGGCTACACCTTC	CASTLRQNYGYTF
few	TRBV30	NA	TRBJ2-2	TGTGCCTGGATGGGTCCGGGGGAGCTGTTTTTT	CAWMGPGELFF
few	TRBV14	NA	TRBJ1-1	TGTGCCAGCAGCCGGCGACAGACCGGTTTGGCTGAAGCTTTCTTT	CASSRRQTGLAEAFF
few	TRBV2	NA	TRBJ1-1	TGTGCCAGCAGCCCCAGGAGCACTGAAGCTTTCTTT	CASSPRSTEAFF
NA	TRBV6-6	NA	TRBJ1-3	TGTGCCAGCAGCCAAATCCCACCGAAGGCTGGAAACACCATATATTTT	CASSQIPPKAGNTIYF
NA	TRBV30	NA	TRBJ1-2	TGTGCCTGGAGTGGTACGGGCTATGGCTACACCTTC	CAWSGTGYGYTF
NA	TRBV5-1	TRBD2	TRBJ2-1	TGCGCCAGCAGCTTGGTAGCTAGCGGGGGCTACAATGAGCAGTTCTTC	CASSLVASGGYNEQFF
NA	TRBV29-1	NA	TRBJ1-2	TGCAGCGTTTCCAAGATTGGGGGAGTTAGAGATGGCTACACCTTC	CSVSKIGGVRDGYTF
NA	TRBV5-6	NA	TRBJ1-6	TGTGCCAGCAGCTTGCCGTTTAATTCACCCCTCCACTTT	CASSLPFNSPLHF
few	TRBV27	NA	TRBJ1-2	TGTGCCAGCAGTTTAAAAGGGCAGGGTACTTACGGCTACACCTTC	CASSLKGQGTYGYTF
NA	TRBV10-2	NA	TRBJ2-4	TGCGCCAGCAGTGAGTCTAATCTAGCCAAAAACATTCAGTACTTC	CASSESNLAKNIQYF
NA	TRBV14	NA	TRBJ2-7	TGTGCCAGCAGCCAAGTTAGGAAAGTGCAGTACTTC	CASSQVRKVQYF
NA	TRBV7-2	TRBD1	TRBJ1-1	TGTGCCAGCAGCACTCAGGGGGCGGTTTTACCTGAAGCTTTCTTT	CASSTQGAVLPEAFF
NA	TRBV6-6	NA	TRBJ2-1	TGTGCCAGCAGTTACTATCTCTCCGGCTTCTACAATGAGCAGTTCTTC	CASSYYLSGFYNEQFF
NA	TRBV27	NA	TRBJ2-7	TGTGCCACCAGTTCCCAAGGGTCAGGGTTGGGCGAGCAGTACTTC	CATSSQGSGLGEQYF
NA	TRBV2	NA	TRBJ1-1	TGTGCCAGCAGTGAAGCGACAGGACCCACTGAAGCTTTCTTT	CASSEATGPTEAFF
NA	TRBV27	NA	TRBJ1-6	TGTGCCAGCAGTTTATCATTTGGGAGGGGTGTTCAGAATTCACCCCTCCACTTT	CASSLSFGRGVQNSPLHF
once	TRBV2	NA	TRBJ1-1	TGTGCCAGCAAGATACAAGAGAACACTGAAGCTTTCTTT	CASKIQENTEAFF
NA	TRBV20-1	NA	TRBJ1-2	TGCAGTGCCCTAGGGGCGGATGGCTACACCTTC	CSALGADGYTF
NA	TRBV29-1	NA	TRBJ1-1	TGCAGCGTTGTCCGAGAGGACAGTGAAGCTTTCTTT	CSVVREDSEAFF
NA	TRBV10-3	NA	TRBJ1-1	TGTGCCACCAGAGTGGGGTCCGACACTGAAGCTTTCTTT	CATRVGSDTEAFF
NA	TRBV2	NA	TRBJ2-1	TGTGCCAGCAGTGCCTATTCCAATGAGCAGTTCTTC	CASSAYSNEQFF
once	TRBV30	TRBD1	TRBJ1-6	TGTGCCTGTAGCAGGGGACAGGACGATTCACCCCTCCACTTT	CACSRGQDDSPLHF
NA	TRBV7-2	NA	TRBJ2-4	TGTGCCAGCAGCTTAGAAGGGCCAGCCAAAAACATTCAGTACTTC	CASSLEGPAKNIQYF